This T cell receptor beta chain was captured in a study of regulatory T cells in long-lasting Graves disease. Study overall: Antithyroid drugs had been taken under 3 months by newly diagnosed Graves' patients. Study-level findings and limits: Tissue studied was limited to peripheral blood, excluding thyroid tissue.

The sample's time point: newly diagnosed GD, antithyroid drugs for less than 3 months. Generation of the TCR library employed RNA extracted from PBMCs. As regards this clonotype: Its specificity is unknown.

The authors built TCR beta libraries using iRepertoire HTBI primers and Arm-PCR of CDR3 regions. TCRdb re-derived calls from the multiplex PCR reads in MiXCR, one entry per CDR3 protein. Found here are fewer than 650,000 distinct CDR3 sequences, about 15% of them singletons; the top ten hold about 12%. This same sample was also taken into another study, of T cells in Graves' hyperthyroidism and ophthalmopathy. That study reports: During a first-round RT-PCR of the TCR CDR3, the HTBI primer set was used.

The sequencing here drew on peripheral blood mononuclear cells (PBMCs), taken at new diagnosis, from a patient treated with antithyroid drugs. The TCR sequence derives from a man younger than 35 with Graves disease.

The CDR3 DNA reads TGCGCCAGCAGCCAGAGTACAGGGGGCTCTGAAGCTTTCTTT. Translating gives CASSQSTGGSEAFF. The V gene is TRBV4-1, the J gene TRBJ1-1; 9 bases are shared with TRBD1. V lost 3 bases and J lost 6; bases outside the gene matches: 5. Germline lookup yields CDR1 MGHRA and CDR2 YSYEKL. This CDR3 is 14 amino acids long.